Listed here is a single T cell receptor beta chain. The data were obtained in a study of T cell responses to AZD1222 COVID-19 vaccine. TCRdb's table, derived via immunoSEQ multiplex PCR, lists solely in-frame clones and lacks some. Among some 130,000 clones, about 90% were seen once, and the ten largest hold 5% to 6.5%. CDR3 length: 17 residues. Trimming took 0 bases from V and 3 from J, leaving 16 bases between them. Germline V gives CDR1 ENHRY, CDR2 SYGVKD. The sample consisted of peripheral blood, taken on day 0 of AZD1222 vaccination. The V gene is TRBV10-3, the J gene TRBJ2-3, with D possibly TRBD2 on 6 matching bases. The clonotype originates from an adult in good health. Here the CDR3 DNA reads TGTGCCATCAGTGAGTCGCCCCGCCGGAGGGTAACAGATACGCAGTATTTT. This gives the protein CAISESPRRRVTDTQYF.